Detailed here is one T cell receptor beta chain. The record originates from a study of blood T cell repertoires in COVID-19. Study at large: The United States, Italy and Spain supplied acute and convalescent COVID-19 samples.

Germline V gene lookup returns CDR1 KGHDR and CDR2 SFDVKD. This CDR3 contains 12 residues. V was cut by 12 bases and J by 3 bases, with 13 bases left in between. The protocol was immunoSEQ multiplex PCR, while the TCRdb copy is restricted to in-frame clones and leaves out a portion. The sample has under 200,000 clones; under 85% are singletons. The rearrangement joins TRBV24-1 to TRBJ1-1; D remains unclear. Sequencing used peripheral blood. The sequence came from a man aged 55-75 years who had recovered from COVID-19. DNA for the CDR3: TGTGCCGCCGATAGTCCCCACACTGAAGCTTTCTTT. Translated, it gives CAADSPHTEAFF.